This T cell receptor (beta chain) was recorded in a study of cytomegalovirus exposure and HLA in healthy donors. Primers for the PCR totalled 60 Vbeta and 13 Jbeta. Assay used: immunoSEQ multiplex PCR; TCRdb lists only in-frame clones, some missing. The data show over 200,000 clones, over 65% seen once. With V trimmed by 4 bases and J by 4 bases, 8 bases remained unmatched. The length of the CDR3 is 15 residues. Germline V lookup: CDR1 MNHNS, CDR2 SASEGT. The chain links TRBV6-1 to TRBJ2-5, with 8 bases matching TRBD2. The receptor comes from a human donor in good health. Sequenced material: PBMCs. CDR3 sequence (DNA): TGTGCCAGCAGTGTAACCAGCGGGAGTAGAGAGACCCAGTACTTC. Amino acids: CASSVTSGSRETQYF.